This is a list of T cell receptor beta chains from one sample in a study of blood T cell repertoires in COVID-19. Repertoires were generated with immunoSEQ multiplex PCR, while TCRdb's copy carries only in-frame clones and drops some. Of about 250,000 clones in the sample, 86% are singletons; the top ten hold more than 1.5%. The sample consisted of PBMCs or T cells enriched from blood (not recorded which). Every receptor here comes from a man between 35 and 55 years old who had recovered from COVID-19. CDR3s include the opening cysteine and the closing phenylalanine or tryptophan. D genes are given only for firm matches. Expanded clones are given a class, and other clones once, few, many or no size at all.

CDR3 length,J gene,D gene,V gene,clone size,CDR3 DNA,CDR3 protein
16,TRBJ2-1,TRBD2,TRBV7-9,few,TGTGCCAGCAGCTCCTGGACTAGCGGGAGGTGGAATGAGCAGTTCTTC,CASSSWTSGRWNEQFF
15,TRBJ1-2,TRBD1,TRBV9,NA,TGTGCCAGCACCTCACAGGGGGGCATGTCTTATGGCTACACCTTC,CASTSQGGMSYGYTF
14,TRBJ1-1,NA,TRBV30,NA,TGTGCCTGGAGTCTATGGCCCCGGGATGGTGAAGCTTTCTTT,CAWSLWPRDGEAFF
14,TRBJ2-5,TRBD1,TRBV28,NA,TGTGCCAGCAGCTGGACAGGGCGACAAGAGACCCAGTACTTC,CASSWTGRQETQYF
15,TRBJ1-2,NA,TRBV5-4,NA,TGTGCCAGCACCCTCCAAAAAGGGGGTTTCTATGGCTACACCTTC,CASTLQKGGFYGYTF
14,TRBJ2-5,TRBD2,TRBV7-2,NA,TGTGCCAGCAGAAGGCGGGAGGACCAAGAGACCCAGTACTTC,CASRRREDQETQYF
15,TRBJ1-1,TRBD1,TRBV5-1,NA,TGCGCCAGCAGCCTGGGGACAGGGGTGGAAACTGAAGCTTTCTTT,CASSLGTGVETEAFF
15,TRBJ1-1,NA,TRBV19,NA,TGTGCCAGTAGTTCGGTTCCTTTCGGGAACACTGAAGCTTTCTTT,CASSSVPFGNTEAFF
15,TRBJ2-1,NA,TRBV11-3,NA,TGTGCCAGCAGCTTAGGTTTATCAGGGTTCAATGAGCAGTTCTTC,CASSLGLSGFNEQFF
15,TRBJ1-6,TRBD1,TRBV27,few,TGTGCCAGCAGACAACAGGGGGCTGGGGATTCACCCCTCCACTTT,CASRQQGAGDSPLHF
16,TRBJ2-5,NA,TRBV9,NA,TGTGCCAGCAGCGTTGGCGGTTCGATCGCCCAAGAGACCCAGTACTTC,CASSVGGSIAQETQYF
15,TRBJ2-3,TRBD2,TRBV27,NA,TGTGCCAGCAGTTTTGGGACTAGCTCGGAAGATACGCAGTATTTT,CASSFGTSSEDTQYF
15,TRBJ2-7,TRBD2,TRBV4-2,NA,TGTGCCAGCAGCCGGATCGGGACTACTTCCTACGAGCAGTACTTC,CASSRIGTTSYEQYF
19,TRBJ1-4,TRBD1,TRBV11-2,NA,TGTGCCAGCAGCACGCACAGGGGTTCCCGAGGTTCGACTAATGAAAAACTGTTTTTT,CASSTHRGSRGSTNEKLFF
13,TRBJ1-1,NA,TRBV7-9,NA,TGTGCCAGCAGCATCAGGGTCGGGACTGAAGCTTTCTTT,CASSIRVGTEAFF
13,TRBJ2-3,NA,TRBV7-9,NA,TGTGCCAGCAGCTTTCTTTCCACAGATACGCAGTATTTT,CASSFLSTDTQYF
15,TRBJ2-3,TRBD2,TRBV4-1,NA,TGCGCCAGCAGCCCGAGGGCGGGAGGGCCAGATACGCAGTATTTT,CASSPRAGGPDTQYF
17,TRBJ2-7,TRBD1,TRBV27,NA,TGTGCCAGCAGTCCCCAGGAGGGCAGGGGGCCTACCTACGAGCAGTACTTC,CASSPQEGRGPTYEQYF
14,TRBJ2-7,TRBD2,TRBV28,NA,TGTGCCAGCAGTTTAAGTCTAGCGGGAGGCGAGCAGTACTTC,CASSLSLAGGEQYF
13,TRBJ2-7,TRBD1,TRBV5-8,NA,TGTGCCAGCAGACGAGGACAGGGTTTTGGGCAGTACTTC,CASRRGQGFGQYF
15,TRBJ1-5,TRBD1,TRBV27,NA,TGTGCCAGCAGGCCCGGGACAGAAGGTGGTCAGCCCCAGCATTTT,CASRPGTEGGQPQHF
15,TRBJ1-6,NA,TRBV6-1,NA,TGTGCCAGCAGTGACCTACCGCAAACTAGGTCACCCCTCCACTTT,CASSDLPQTRSPLHF
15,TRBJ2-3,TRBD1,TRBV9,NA,TGTGCCAGCAGCATAAGGACAGGGCTAGCAGATACGCAGTATTTT,CASSIRTGLADTQYF
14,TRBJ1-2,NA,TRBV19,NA,TGTGCCAGTACCCCTGACAGGTGGGACTATGGCTACACCTTC,CASTPDRWDYGYTF